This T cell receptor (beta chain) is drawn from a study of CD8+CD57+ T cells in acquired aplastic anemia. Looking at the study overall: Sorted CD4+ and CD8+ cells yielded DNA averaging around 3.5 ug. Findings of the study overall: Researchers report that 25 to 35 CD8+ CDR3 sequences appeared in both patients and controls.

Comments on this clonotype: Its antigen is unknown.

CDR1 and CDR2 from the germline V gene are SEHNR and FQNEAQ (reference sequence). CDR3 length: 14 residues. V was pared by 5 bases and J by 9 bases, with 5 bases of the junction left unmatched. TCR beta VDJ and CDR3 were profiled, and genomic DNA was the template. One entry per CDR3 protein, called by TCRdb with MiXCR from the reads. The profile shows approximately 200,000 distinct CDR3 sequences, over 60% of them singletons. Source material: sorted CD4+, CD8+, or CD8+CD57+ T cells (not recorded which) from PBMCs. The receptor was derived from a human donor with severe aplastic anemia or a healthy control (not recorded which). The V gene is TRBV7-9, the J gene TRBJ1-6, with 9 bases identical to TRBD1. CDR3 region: CASSQRTGASPLHF. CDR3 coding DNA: TGTGCCAGCAGCCAGAGGACAGGGGCTTCACCCCTCCACTTT.